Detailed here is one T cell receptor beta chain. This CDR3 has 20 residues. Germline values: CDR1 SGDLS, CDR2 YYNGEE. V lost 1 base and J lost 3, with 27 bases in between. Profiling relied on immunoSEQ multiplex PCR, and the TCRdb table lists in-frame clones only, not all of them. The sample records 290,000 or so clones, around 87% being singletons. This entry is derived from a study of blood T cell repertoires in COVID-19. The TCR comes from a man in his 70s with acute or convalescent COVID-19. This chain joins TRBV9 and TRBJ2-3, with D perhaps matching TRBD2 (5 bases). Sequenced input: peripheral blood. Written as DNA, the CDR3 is TGTGCCAGCAGCGTAACCGTAGAGGGCTCTTGGAGTGGCCGAACAGATACGCAGTATTTT. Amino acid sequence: CASSVTVEGSWSGRTDTQYF.